This T cell receptor (beta chain) originates from a study of shared clonotypes between healthy human individuals. Regarding the study as a whole: When naive CD4 clonotypes were compared across a few donors, approximately 4.9% were shared. All-four-donor shared clonotypes had higher generation probabilities than non-shared clonotypes did.

Trimming removed 3 bases at V and 8 bases at J, with 13 bases between. The CDR3 length is 13 residues. Germline V gene lookup returns CDR1 MDHEN and CDR2 SYDVKM. The run depth of the assay was deep. Some clones are missing from TCRdb's copy, which holds only in-frame ones; the method was immunoSEQ multiplex PCR. Of under 1,900,000 clones in the sample, around 98.5% were seen once. As concerns this clone: The antigen remains undetermined.

The TCR sequence derives from a man aged 30 to 45 in good health. The J gene is TRBJ1-2, the V gene TRBV28; D gene ambiguous. The sequencing input was naive CD4+ T cells sorted from blood. Subset reported: CD45RA+ positively selected. The CDR3 sequence is CASSFVGNGGYTF. The DNA for the CDR3 is TGTGCCAGCAGTTTCGTGGGAAATGGGGGCTACACCTTC.